This T cell receptor beta chain was sequenced during a study of blood T cell repertoires in COVID-19. Study at large: Spain, Italy and the United States supplied samples that represented acute and convalescent COVID-19. In each case, the material was cDNA or gDNA derived from T cells, B-cell-depleted T cells, or PBMCs.

This clone showed up just once. Germline values: CDR1 SEHNR, CDR2 FQNEAQ (reference sequence). V was cut by 1 base and J by 8 bases, with 8 bases left in between. There are 12 residues in the CDR3. In the authors' workflow: Reference gene primer amplification gave nucleated cell count estimates. The repertoire was sequenced with immunoSEQ multiplex PCR; TCRdb's copy has only in-frame clones and lacks some. That table supplies the V and J calls and clone size; D and trimming were determined from the DNA. The sample lists hundreds of thousands of clones; 87% were seen once. This clonotype was obtained from a woman aged 45-59 years who had recovered from COVID-19. V gene TRBV7-9 combines with J gene TRBJ1-1, with no clear D. Sequencing input: peripheral blood. The CDR3, as DNA: TGTGCCAGCAGCTTAGGGAGGCAGGAAGCTTTCTTT. Amino acids: CASSLGRQEAFF.